Below, 25 T cell receptor beta chains from the same sample are listed, as sequenced in a study of shared clonotypes between healthy human individuals. The assay was immunoSEQ multiplex PCR, and TCRdb's table has in-frame clones only and misses some. In the table there are more than 2,000,000 clones, over 90% of which are singletons. The sequencing sample was made of naive CD4+ T cells from PBMCs. Described subset: CD45RA+ positively selected. All receptors come from a man younger than 30 in good health. Some clones in this sample may be carry-over from other donors' samples.

Details on this clone: The sample carries other DNA sequences with the same CDR3. This chain uses TRBV30 with TRBJ2-3, with a weak D call TRBD1 (5 bases). This CDR3 contains 12 residues. Between the trimmed V and J ends, which lost 5 bases and 1 base, there was a span of 7 bases. Germline V gene lookup returns CDR1 GTSNPN and CDR2 SVGIG (reference sequence). CDR3 loop: CAWSTGTDTQYF. The CDR3 region has the DNA TGTGCCTGGTCGACAGGCACAGATACGCAGTATTTT.

In its sample, this clone was seen a few times. In the same sample, other DNA sequences code for this CDR3. J is TRBJ2-1 and V is TRBV5-4; D uncertain. The CDR3 has 12 amino acids. V shed 4 bases and J shed 7 bases, with 9 bases lying between them. The germline V gene has CDR1 SGHNT and CDR2 YYREEE (reference sequence). CDR3 sequence reads: CASSRRENEQFF. The CDR3 DNA is TGTGCCAGCAGCAGAAGGGAAAATGAGCAGTTCTTC. Looking up the rest from reference TRBV5-4 and TRBJ2-1 gives the full variable domain: ETGVTQSPTHLIKTRGQQVTLRCSSQSGHNTVSWYQQALGQGPQFIFQYYREEENGRGNFPPRFSGLQFPNYSSELNVNALELDDSALYLCASSRRENEQFFGPGTRLTVL.

With regard to this clone: Other DNA sequences in the sample encode the same CDR3. The gene calls are TRBV11-3 and TRBJ2-5; tentative D call: TRBD2 (7 bases). Germline lookup yields CDR1 SGHNT and CDR2 YENEEA. The V end lost 5 bases, the J end lost 5 bases, and 12 bases lay between the germline ends. This CDR3 contains 13 residues. CDR3 nucleotide sequence: TGTGCCAGCAGCCCAAGGGGGGGGGAGACCCAGTACTTC. Encoded protein: CASSPRGGETQYF.

The chain couples TRBV5-4 to TRBJ2-7, with 16 nucleotides matching TRBD2. The CDR3 runs to 15 residues. V was clipped by 3 bases and J by 4 bases; unmatched bases: 1. Germline V gene lookup returns CDR1 SGHNT and CDR2 YYREEE (reference sequence). As DNA, the CDR3 is TGTGCCAGCAGCTGGGGACTAGCGGGAGGGTACGAGCAGTACTTC. Its translation: CASSWGLAGGYEQYF.

This rearrangement joins TRBV2 to TRBJ2-1, with 9 bases matching TRBD2. Germline CDR1 and CDR2: SNHLY and FYNNEI. This CDR3 contains 12 residues. J gave up 8 bases and V 6 bases, and 2 bases lay outside the gene matches. The CDR3 protein is CASRIAGDEQFF. The CDR3 bases are TGTGCCAGCAGGATAGCGGGGGATGAGCAGTTCTTC. Variable domain in full (rest from reference TRBV2 and TRBJ2-1): EPEVTQTPSHQVTQMGQEVILRCVPISNHLYFYWYRQILGQKVEFLVSFYNNEISEKSEIFDDQFSVERPDGSNFTLKIRSTKLEDSAMYFCASRIAGDEQFFGPGTRLTVL.

The rearrangement uses TRBV4-3 and TRBJ1-3; 7 nucleotides line up with TRBD1. Germline values: CDR1 LGHNA, CDR2 YSLEER. This CDR3 is built from 17 residues. J lost 0 bases, V lost 1 base, and 6 bases had no gene match. CDR3 in DNA: TGCGCCAGCAGCCAAGCGGGACAGCGCTACTCTGGAAACACCATATATTTT. This codes for CASSQAGQRYSGNTIYF.

The gene calls are TRBV28 and TRBJ1-4; 9 bases are shared with TRBD1. From germline, CDR1 is MDHEN and CDR2 SYDVKM. Trimming at V came to 3 bases and at J to 8 bases, leaving 7 bases not matched to a gene. There are 15 residues in the CDR3. CDR3 sequence (DNA): TGTGCCAGCAGTTTCTCAGGACAGGGGACGGAAAAACTGTTTTTT. This codes for CASSFSGQGTEKLFF.

This rearrangement joins TRBV28 to TRBJ2-7; maybe TRBD1 (5 bases). CDR1 is MDHEN, CDR2 SYDVKM, per germline. This CDR3 contains 13 residues. The V and J ends lost 8 bases and 2 bases respectively, with 13 bases between them. The chain's CDR3 is CASGIGQAYEQYF. CDR3 nucleotide sequence: TGTGCCAGCGGCATAGGACAAGCCTACGAGCAGTACTTC.

The chain recombines TRBV11-2 with TRBJ2-1; weak D call: TRBD2 (6 bases). This CDR3 contains 13 residues. CDR1 and CDR2 (germline): SGHAT, FQNNGV. V lost 1 base and J 5 bases, leaving 6 bases between the germline ends. CDR3 residues: CASSLVADNEQFF. DNA of the CDR3: TGTGCCAGCAGCTTAGTAGCGGACAATGAGCAGTTCTTC.

The chain employs TRBV19 and TRBJ2-7; D may be TRBD1 or TRBD2 (6 bases each). Between the trimmed V and J ends, which lost 1 base and 0 bases, there was a span of 10 bases. CDR1 is LNHDA, CDR2 SQIVND, per germline (reference sequence). The CDR3 length is 15 residues. CDR3 bases: TGTGCCAGTAGTATAGCGGGGGCTGGCTCCTACGAGCAGTACTTC. Amino acid sequence: CASSIAGAGSYEQYF.

This clone was seen just once. This chain connects TRBV15 to TRBJ2-4; 11 bases are shared with TRBD2. The CDR3 consists of 14 residues. J gave up 5 bases and V 4 bases, and 1 base lay outside the gene matches. The germline CDR1 and CDR2 sequences are LNHNV and YYDKDF (reference sequence). As DNA, the CDR3 is TGTGCCACCAGCAAGGGACTAGCGGAAAACATTCAGTACTTC. Its protein is CATSKGLAENIQYF.

V and J are TRBV29-1 and TRBJ2-1; D is unresolved. The CDR3 sequence is 9 residues long. Looked up from germline, CDR1 is SQVTM and CDR2 is ANQGSEA. V was clipped by 3 bases and J by 15 bases, with 9 bases between them. In nucleotides, the CDR3 is TGCAGCGTTGATCTGGCGTCGTTCTTC. This gives the protein CSVDLASFF.

The chain couples TRBV11-2 to TRBJ2-1; D is uncertain. The CDR3 loop spans 12 amino acids. CDR1 and CDR2 (germline): SGHAT, FQNNGV. V shed 6 bases and J shed 8 bases, with 11 bases lying between them. CDR3 DNA sequence: TGTGCCAGCAGTTTCACACGCCATGAGCAGTTCTTC. This translates into CASSFTRHEQFF.

The chain couples TRBV5-1 to TRBJ2-7, with 7 bases identical to TRBD1. V gave up 5 bases and J gave up 0 bases; unmatched junction bases: 5. The CDR3 contains 14 residues. Germline CDR1 is SGHRS and CDR2 is YFSETQ. CDR3 nucleotides: TGCGCCAGCAGTTCCGGGGACAGCTCCTACGAGCAGTACTTC. Translating gives CASSSGDSSYEQYF.

The chain links TRBV14 to TRBJ2-7; D call uncertain. V gave up 4 bases and J gave up 7 bases, with 14 bases separating them. The CDR3 totals 13 residues. Germline V gene lookup returns CDR1 SGHDN and CDR2 FVKESK. The CDR3 DNA sequence: TGTGCCAGCAGCCCCAAAGGATCTTGGGAGCAGTACTTC. This translates into CASSPKGSWEQYF.

This chain links TRBV7-2 with TRBJ1-5; D may be TRBD1 (5 bases). The germline V gene encodes CDR1 SGHTA and CDR2 FQGNSA. This CDR3 region has 16 residues. Deletions cut 3 bases from V and 3 bases from J, with 15 bases between. The CDR3 here is CASSLGSGIDNQPQHF. As DNA, the CDR3 is TGTGCCAGCAGCTTGGGTTCAGGGATCGACAATCAGCCCCAGCATTTT.

The V gene is TRBV5-5, the J gene TRBJ2-5; D may be TRBD1 or TRBD2 (5 bases each). Germline V gene data show CDR1 as SGHKS and CDR2 as YYEKEE (reference sequence). V lost 5 bases and J 2 bases, leaving 13 bases between the germline ends. The CDR3 runs to 14 residues. For the CDR3, the DNA is TGTGCCAGCAGTCCCGGGACGGTGCAAGAGACCCAGTACTTC. Amino acids: CASSPGTVQETQYF.

V usage is TRBV5-1 and J usage is TRBJ2-2; D not certain. Germline CDR1 SGHRS, CDR2 YFSETQ. V lost 0 bases to trimming and J lost 0 bases, with 6 bases between them. The CDR3 spans 15 residues. The CDR3 here is CASSLGFSNTGELFF. In DNA form, the CDR3 reads TGCGCCAGCAGCTTGGGATTCTCGAACACCGGGGAGCTGTTTTTT.

The chain links TRBV4-1 to TRBJ2-5, with D tentatively TRBD1 (6 bases). The germline V gene has CDR1 MGHRA and CDR2 YSYEKL. Trimming pared 4 bases from V and 5 bases from J, leaving 14 bases between. The CDR3 has 14 residues. Here the CDR3 reads CASSPDSGRETQYF. In nucleotides, the CDR3 is TGCGCCAGCAGCCCGGACAGTGGTCGGGAGACCCAGTACTTC.

This sequence joins TRBV2 and TRBJ2-2; D unresolved. V lost 4 bases and J lost 6, with 6 bases in between. CDR3 length: 12 amino acids. Per germline, CDR1 SNHLY and CDR2 FYNNEI. Here the CDR3 reads CASSVGAGELFF. CDR3 DNA: TGTGCCAGCAGTGTTGGAGCCGGGGAGCTGTTTTTT.

The chain carries TRBV7-6 and TRBJ2-3, with D possibly matching TRBD2 (6 bases). The CDR3 length is 16 residues. Germline V gene data show CDR1 as SGHVS and CDR2 as FNYEAQ. V was trimmed by 1 base and J by 6 bases, leaving 17 bases between them. The CDR3 DNA is TGTGCCAGCAGCTTAGGCCGTTGGGAGGTTACCGATACGCAGTATTTT. Encoded protein: CASSLGRWEVTDTQYF. The complete variable domain, with remaining parts taken from reference TRBV7-6 and TRBJ2-3, reads GAGVSQSPRYKVTKRGQDVALRCDPISGHVSLYWYRQALGQGPEFLTYFNYEAQQDKSGLPNDRFSAERPEGSISTLTIQRTEQRDSAMYRCASSLGRWEVTDTQYFGPGTRLTVL.

Comment on this clone: Different DNA sequences within this sample yield the same CDR3. The genes are TRBV28 and TRBJ1-1; D may be TRBD1 (6 bases). The CDR3 has 12 amino acids. CDR1 and CDR2 from the germline V gene are MDHEN and SYDVKM. The V end was cut by 6 bases, the J end by 4 bases, with 9 bases between. The CDR3 region has the DNA TGTGCCAGCAGATTAGGGGGCACTGAAGCTTTCTTT. It specifies CASRLGGTEAFF.

The chain combines TRBV29-1 with TRBJ1-3; D may be TRBD1 (6 bases). V was shortened by 7 bases and J by 4 bases, with 11 bases between the two germline ends. This CDR3 has 12 residues. Germline CDR1 is SQVTM and CDR2 is ANQGSEA. The CDR3: CSAVDRGNTIYF. DNA of the CDR3: TGCAGCGCTGTTGACAGGGGAAACACCATATATTTT.

J is TRBJ2-1 and V is TRBV7-3, with 8 nucleotides matching TRBD1. Unmatched junction bases numbered 6, after V lost 5 bases and J lost 6 bases. Germline lookup yields CDR1 SGHTA and CDR2 FQGTGA. There are 14 residues in the CDR3. The CDR3: CASSATGGPNEQFF. CDR3 DNA: TGTGCCAGCAGCGCCACAGGGGGTCCCAATGAGCAGTTCTTC.

This chain uses TRBV11-2 with TRBJ2-2, with no clear D. The V gene lost 2 bases and the J gene lost 7 bases, with 8 bases spanning the gap. Germline V lookup: CDR1 SGHAT, CDR2 FQNNGV. The CDR3 totals 13 residues. The DNA for the CDR3 is TGTGCCAGCAGCTTATTCAACGGCGGGGAGCTGTTTTTT. Protein product: CASSLFNGGELFF.